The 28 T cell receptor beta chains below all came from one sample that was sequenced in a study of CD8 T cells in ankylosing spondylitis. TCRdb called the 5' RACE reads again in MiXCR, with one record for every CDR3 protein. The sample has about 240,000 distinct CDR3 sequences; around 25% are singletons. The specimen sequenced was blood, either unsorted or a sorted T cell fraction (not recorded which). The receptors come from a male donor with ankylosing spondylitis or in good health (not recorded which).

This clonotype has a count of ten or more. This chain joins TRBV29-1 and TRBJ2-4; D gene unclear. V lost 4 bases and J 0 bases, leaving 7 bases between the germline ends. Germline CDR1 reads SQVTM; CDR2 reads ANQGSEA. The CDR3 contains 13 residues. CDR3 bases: TGCAGCGTTGGTCTCCTAGCCAAAAACATTCAGTACTTC. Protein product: CSVGLLAKNIQYF.

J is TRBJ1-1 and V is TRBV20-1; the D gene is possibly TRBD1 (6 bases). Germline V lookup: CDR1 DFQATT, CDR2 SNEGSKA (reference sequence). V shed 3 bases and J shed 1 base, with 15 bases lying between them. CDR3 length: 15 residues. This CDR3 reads CSARSQGTSNTEAFF. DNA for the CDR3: TGCAGTGCTAGGTCACAGGGCACCTCGAACACTGAAGCTTTCTTT.

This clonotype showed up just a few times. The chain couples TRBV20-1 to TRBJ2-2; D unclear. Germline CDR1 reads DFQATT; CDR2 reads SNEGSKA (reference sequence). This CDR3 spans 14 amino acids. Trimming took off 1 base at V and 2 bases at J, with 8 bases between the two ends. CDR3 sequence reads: CSARGGPNTGELFF. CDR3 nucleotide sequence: TGCAGTGCTAGAGGTGGCCCCAACACCGGGGAGCTGTTTTTT.

The CDR3 nucleotides are TGTGCCAGCAGTTCTCGACTTGGTAATTCACCCCTCCACTTT. Protein product: CASSSRLGNSPLHF. V usage is TRBV27 and J usage is TRBJ1-6; no definite D call. The V and J ends lost 4 bases and 6 bases respectively, with 10 bases between them. The germline gives CDR1 MNHEY, CDR2 SMNVEV (reference sequence). The CDR3 is 14 residues long.

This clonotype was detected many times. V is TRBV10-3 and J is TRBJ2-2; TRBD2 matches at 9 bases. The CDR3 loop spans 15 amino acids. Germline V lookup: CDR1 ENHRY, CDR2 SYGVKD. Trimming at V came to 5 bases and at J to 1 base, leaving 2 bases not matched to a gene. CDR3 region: CAISPTSGNTGELFF. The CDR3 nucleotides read TGTGCCATCAGTCCGACTAGCGGGAACACCGGGGAGCTGTTTTTT.

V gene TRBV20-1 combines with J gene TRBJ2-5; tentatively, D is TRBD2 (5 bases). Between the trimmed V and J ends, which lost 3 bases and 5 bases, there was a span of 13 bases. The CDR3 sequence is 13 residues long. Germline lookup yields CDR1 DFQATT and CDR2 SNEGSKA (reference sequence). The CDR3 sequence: CSARLRLAETQYF. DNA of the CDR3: TGCAGTGCTAGGTTGCGTCTAGCTGAGACCCAGTACTTC.

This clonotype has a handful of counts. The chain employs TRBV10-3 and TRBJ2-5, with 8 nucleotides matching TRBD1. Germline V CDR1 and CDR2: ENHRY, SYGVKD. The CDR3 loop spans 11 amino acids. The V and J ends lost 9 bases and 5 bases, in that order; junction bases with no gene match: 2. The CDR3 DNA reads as TGTGCCATAGGACAGGGCGAGACCCAGTACTTC. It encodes CAIGQGETQYF.

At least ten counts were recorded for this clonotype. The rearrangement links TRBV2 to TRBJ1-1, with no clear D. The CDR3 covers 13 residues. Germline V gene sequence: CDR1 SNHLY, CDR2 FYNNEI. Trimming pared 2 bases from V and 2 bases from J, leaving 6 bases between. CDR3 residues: CASSEPGNTEAFF. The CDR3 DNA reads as TGTGCCAGCAGTGAACCTGGAAACACTGAAGCTTTCTTT.

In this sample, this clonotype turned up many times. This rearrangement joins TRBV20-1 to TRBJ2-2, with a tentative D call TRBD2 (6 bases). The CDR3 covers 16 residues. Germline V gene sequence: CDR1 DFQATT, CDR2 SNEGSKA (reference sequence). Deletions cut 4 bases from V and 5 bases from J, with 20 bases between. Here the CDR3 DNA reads TGCAGTGCTAATTTGTGGCGGACTAAGGATACCGGGGAGCTGTTTTTT. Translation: CSANLWRTKDTGELFF.

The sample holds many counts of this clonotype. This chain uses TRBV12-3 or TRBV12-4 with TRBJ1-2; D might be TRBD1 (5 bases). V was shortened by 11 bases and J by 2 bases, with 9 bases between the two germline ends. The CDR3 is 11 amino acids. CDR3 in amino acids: CAAGRNYGYTF. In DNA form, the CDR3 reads TGTGCCGCAGGGAGGAACTATGGCTACACCTTC.

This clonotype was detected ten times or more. CDR3 nucleotides: TGCAGTGCTAGAGGGGACATATACTATGGCTACACCTTC. Translating it yields CSARGDIYYGYTF. V gene TRBV20-1 combines with J gene TRBJ1-2, with a possible D match to TRBD1 (6 bases). V was shortened by 1 base and J by 3 bases, with 9 bases between the two germline ends. Germline V gene lookup returns CDR1 DFQATT and CDR2 SNEGSKA (reference sequence). There are 13 residues in the CDR3.

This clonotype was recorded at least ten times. CDR3 coding DNA: TGCAGTGCTAGAGGGTACAATGAGCAGTTCTTC. Amino acid sequence: CSARGYNEQFF. This chain uses TRBV20-1 with TRBJ2-1; no reliable D call. Per germline, CDR1 DFQATT and CDR2 SNEGSKA (reference sequence). The CDR3 runs to 11 residues. Trimming took 1 base from V and 4 from J, leaving 2 bases between them.

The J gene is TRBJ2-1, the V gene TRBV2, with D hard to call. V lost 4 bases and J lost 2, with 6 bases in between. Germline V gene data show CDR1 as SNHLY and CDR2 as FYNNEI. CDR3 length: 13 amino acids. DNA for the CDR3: TGTGCCAGCAGTGCAAATACCTACAATGAGCAGTTCTTC. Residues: CASSANTYNEQFF.

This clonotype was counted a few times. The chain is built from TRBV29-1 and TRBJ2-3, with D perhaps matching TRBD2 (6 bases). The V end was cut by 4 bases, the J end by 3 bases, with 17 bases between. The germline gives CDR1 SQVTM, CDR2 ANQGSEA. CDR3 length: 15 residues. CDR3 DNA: TGCAGCGTTGGACCCCAGGGAGGAGGGACAGATACGCAGTATTTT. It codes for CSVGPQGGGTDTQYF.

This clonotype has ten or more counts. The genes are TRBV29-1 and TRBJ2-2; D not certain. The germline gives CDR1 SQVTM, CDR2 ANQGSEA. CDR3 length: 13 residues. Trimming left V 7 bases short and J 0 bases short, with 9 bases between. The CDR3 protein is CSAGRTNTGELFF. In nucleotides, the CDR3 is TGCAGCGCCGGACGGACGAACACCGGGGAGCTGTTTTTT.

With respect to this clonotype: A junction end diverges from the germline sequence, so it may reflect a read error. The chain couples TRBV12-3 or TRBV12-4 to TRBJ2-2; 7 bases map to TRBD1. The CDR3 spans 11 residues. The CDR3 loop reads CATGWTGELFF. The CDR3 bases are TGCGCGACAGGGTGGACCGGGGAGCTGTTTTTT.

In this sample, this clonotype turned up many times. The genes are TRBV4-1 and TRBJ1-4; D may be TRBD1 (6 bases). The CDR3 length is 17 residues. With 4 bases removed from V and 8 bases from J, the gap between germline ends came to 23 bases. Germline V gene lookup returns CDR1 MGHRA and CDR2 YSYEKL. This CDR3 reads CASSLEVGGGAGEKLFF. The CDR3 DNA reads TGCGCCAGCAGCCTCGAAGTGGGAGGGGGGGCTGGAGAAAAACTGTTTTTT.

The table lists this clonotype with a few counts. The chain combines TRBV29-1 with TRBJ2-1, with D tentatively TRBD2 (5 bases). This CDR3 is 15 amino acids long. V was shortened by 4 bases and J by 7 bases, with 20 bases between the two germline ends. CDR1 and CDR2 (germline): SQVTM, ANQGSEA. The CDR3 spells CSVVSPGIMGNEQFF. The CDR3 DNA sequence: TGCAGCGTTGTAAGTCCGGGGATAATGGGAAATGAGCAGTTCTTC.

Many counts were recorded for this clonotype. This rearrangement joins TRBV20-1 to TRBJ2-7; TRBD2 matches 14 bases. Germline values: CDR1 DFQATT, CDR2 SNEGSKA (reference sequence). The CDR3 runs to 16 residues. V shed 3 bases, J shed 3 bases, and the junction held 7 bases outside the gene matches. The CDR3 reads CSARTSGGAEIYEQYF. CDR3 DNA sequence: TGCAGTGCTAGGACTAGCGGGGGGGCCGAAATCTACGAGCAGTACTTC.

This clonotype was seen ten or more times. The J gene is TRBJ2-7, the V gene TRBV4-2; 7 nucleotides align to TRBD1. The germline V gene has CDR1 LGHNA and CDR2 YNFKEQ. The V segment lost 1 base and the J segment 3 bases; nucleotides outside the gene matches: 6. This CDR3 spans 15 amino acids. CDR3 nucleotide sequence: TGTGCCAGCAGCCAAGTTGGGACAGCGGACTACGAGCAGTACTTC. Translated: CASSQVGTADYEQYF.

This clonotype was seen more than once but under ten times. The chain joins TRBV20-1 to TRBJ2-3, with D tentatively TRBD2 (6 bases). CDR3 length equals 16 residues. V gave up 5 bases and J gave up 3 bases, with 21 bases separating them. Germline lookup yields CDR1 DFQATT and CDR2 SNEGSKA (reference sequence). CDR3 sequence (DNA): TGCAGTGCTCCCAGGGCCTTAGCGGAACTGACAGATACGCAGTATTTT. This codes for CSAPRALAELTDTQYF.

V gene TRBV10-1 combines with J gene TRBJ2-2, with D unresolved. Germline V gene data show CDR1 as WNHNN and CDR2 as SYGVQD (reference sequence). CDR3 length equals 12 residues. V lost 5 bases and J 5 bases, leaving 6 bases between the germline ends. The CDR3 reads CASSQHTGELFF. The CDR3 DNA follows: TGCGCCAGCAGTCAACATACCGGGGAGCTGTTTTTT.

DNA for the CDR3: TGTGCCAGCAGCCAACCGCGGGACAGGGCCTCCTACGAGCAGTACTTC. It is translated as CASSQPRDRASYEQYF. V and J are TRBV14 and TRBJ2-7; 9 bases map to TRBD1. The V gene end was trimmed by 2 bases and the J gene end by 0 bases; junction bases not matched to a gene: 5. The CDR3 loop spans 16 amino acids. Germline CDR1 is SGHDN and CDR2 is FVKESK.

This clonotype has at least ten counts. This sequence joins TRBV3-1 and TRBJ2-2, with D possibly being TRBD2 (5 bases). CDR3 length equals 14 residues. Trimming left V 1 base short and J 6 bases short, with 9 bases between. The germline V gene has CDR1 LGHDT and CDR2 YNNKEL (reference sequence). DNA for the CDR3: TGTGCCAGCAGCCAAGCAATGAGGGCCGGGGAGCTGTTTTTT. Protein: CASSQAMRAGELFF.

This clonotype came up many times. This CDR3 reads CSLTGGETQYF. Written as DNA, the CDR3 is TGCAGCCTCACGGGAGGGGAGACCCAGTACTTC. This chain uses TRBV29-1 with TRBJ2-5, with 8 nucleotides matching TRBD2. This CDR3 has 11 residues. Losses at the gene ends were 8 bases for V and 5 bases for J; bases not matched to a gene: 4. The V gene's germline CDR1 is SQVTM and CDR2 ANQGSEA.

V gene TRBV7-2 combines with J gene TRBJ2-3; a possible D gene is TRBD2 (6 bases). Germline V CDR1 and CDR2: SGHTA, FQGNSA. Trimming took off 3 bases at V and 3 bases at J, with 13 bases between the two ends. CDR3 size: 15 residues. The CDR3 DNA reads TGTGCCAGCAGCTTCTTCGGACGGGGGACAGATACGCAGTATTTT. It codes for CASSFFGRGTDTQYF.

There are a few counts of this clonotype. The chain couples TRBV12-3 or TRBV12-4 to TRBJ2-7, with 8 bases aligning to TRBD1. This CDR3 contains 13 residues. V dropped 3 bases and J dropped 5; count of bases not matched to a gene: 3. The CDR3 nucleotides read TGTGCCAGCAGTTTGGACAGGGCGAACGAGCAGTACTTC. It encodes CASSLDRANEQYF.

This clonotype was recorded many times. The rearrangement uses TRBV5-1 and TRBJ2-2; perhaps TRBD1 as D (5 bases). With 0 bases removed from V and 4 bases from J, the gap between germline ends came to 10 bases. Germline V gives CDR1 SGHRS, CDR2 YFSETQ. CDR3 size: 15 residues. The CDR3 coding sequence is TGCGCCAGCAGCTTGGTGCAGGGTGGCACCGGGGAGCTGTTTTTT. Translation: CASSLVQGGTGELFF. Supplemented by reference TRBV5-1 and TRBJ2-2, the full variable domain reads KAGVTQTPRYLIKTRGQQVTLSCSPISGHRSVSWYQQTPGQGLQFLFEYFSETQRNKGNFPGRFSGRQFSNSRSEMNVSTLELGDSALYLCASSLVQGGTGELFFGEGSRLTVL.